The clone carrying this TCR beta chain has only a few counts. This sample was taken from a study of human T cells and chemical hapten exposure. Per the germline V gene, CDR1 is LGHDT and CDR2 is YNNKEL (reference sequence). The CDR3 runs 14 residues. V lost 0 bases and J lost 5, with 7 bases in between. TCRdb independently ran MiXCR on the 5' RACE reads; one entry per CDR3 protein. Here the sample spans 110,000 to 150,000 distinct CDR3 sequences, approximately 4% being singletons. Unfractionated whole blood served as the source for total RNA extraction. This receptor was identified in a female donor in good health. This chain joins TRBV3-1 and TRBJ1-4; D is possibly TRBD1 (5 bases). The CDR3 bases are TGTGCCAGCAGCCAAGATAGGGGAAATGAAAAACTGTTTTTT. It specifies CASSQDRGNEKLFF.